These 16 T cell receptor beta chains came from one sample sequenced in a study of blood T cell repertoires in COVID-19. Assay used: immunoSEQ multiplex PCR; TCRdb lists only in-frame clones, some missing. The sample consists of over 130,000 clones, 70% to 90% of them appearing once. The sequencing sample was made of peripheral blood. The receptor set was obtained from a human donor in a cohort sampled during active COVID-19.

The chain employs TRBV13 and TRBJ2-1; 7 bases are a match to TRBD2. Per the germline V gene, CDR1 is PRHDT and CDR2 is FYEKMQ (reference sequence). The CDR3 extends over 19 amino acids. The J segment lost 0 bases and the V segment lost 5 bases, leaving 16 bases of the junction unmatched. The CDR3 loop reads CASSPSTFRGGSSYNEQFF. Here the CDR3 DNA reads TGTGCCAGCAGCCCGAGTACCTTCCGCGGGGGTAGCTCCTACAATGAGCAGTTCTTC.

The table lists this clone with a count of one. The chain has TRBV25-1 and TRBJ1-1; the match to TRBD1 covers 7 bases. Germline V gene sequence: CDR1 MGHDK, CDR2 SYGVNS. The CDR3 has 14 amino acids. Trimming cost V 5 bases and J 7 bases; bases outside gene matches: 10. CDR3 nucleotide sequence: TGTGCCAGCAGTTACGAGGGGGCGCAGGTTGAAGCTTTCTTT. Protein product: CASSYEGAQVEAFF.

CDR3 residues: CASRTGGSNQPQHF. The CDR3 nucleotides read TGCGCCAGCAGGACAGGGGGCTCCAATCAGCCCCAGCATTTT. The rearrangement uses TRBV23-1 and TRBJ1-5, with TRBD1 matching over 10 bases. TRBV23-1 is an open reading frame, and its role is uncertain. This CDR3 is 14 amino acids long. Trimming removed 6 bases from V and 3 bases from J; junction bases left unmatched: 2.

V is TRBV4-1 and J is TRBJ2-3; 8 nucleotides match TRBD2. Germline V gene data show CDR1 as MGHRA and CDR2 as YSYEKL. The CDR3 is made up of 16 amino acids. V trimming: 4 bases; J trimming: 2 bases; junction bases outside the gene matches: 8. The CDR3 DNA is TGCGCCAGCAGCCCGGGGGGGACCTCACCCACAGATACGCAGTATTTT. This codes for CASSPGGTSPTDTQYF.

This chain connects TRBV5-1 to TRBJ1-4; 11 positions agree with TRBD1. The length of the CDR3 is 15 residues. Germline V lookup: CDR1 SGHRS, CDR2 YFSETQ. The V and J ends lost 4 bases and 5 bases, in that order; junction bases with no gene match: 4. The CDR3 DNA reads TGCGCCAGCAGCCCCGGGACAGGGGGGAATGAAAAACTGTTTTTT. This translates into CASSPGTGGNEKLFF.

This sequence joins TRBV18 and TRBJ2-1; 9 bases fit TRBD1. Germline assignment: CDR1 KGHSH and CDR2 LQKENI. Trimming at V came to 2 bases and at J to 4 bases, leaving 3 bases not matched to a gene. This CDR3 spans 15 amino acids. The DNA of the CDR3 is TGTGCCAGCTCACCAGACAGGGGGGGTTACAATGAGCAGTTCTTC. The encoded protein is CASSPDRGGYNEQFF.

V and J are TRBV9 and TRBJ2-1, with D possibly TRBD1 on 6 matching bases. The length of the CDR3 is 15 residues. V lost 0 bases and J lost 4, with 11 bases in between. Germline CDR1 SGDLS, CDR2 YYNGEE. For the CDR3, the DNA is TGTGCCAGCAGCGTAGAGGGGGAGAGGTACAATGAGCAGTTCTTC. Protein product: CASSVEGERYNEQFF.

This clone was found once. The chain combines TRBV4-1 with TRBJ2-2; 15 bases fit TRBD2. CDR3 length: 17 amino acids. With V trimmed by 1 base and J by 6 bases, 3 bases remained unmatched. Per the germline V gene, CDR1 is MGHRA and CDR2 is YSYEKL. The CDR3 DNA reads as TGCGCCAGCAGCCAAGGGACTAGCGGGGGGGCCGCCGGGGAGCTGTTTTTT. Translating gives CASSQGTSGGAAGELFF.

V and J are TRBV5-1 and TRBJ2-5; 11 positions agree with TRBD1. CDR1 and CDR2 (germline): SGHRS, YFSETQ. This CDR3 is built from 15 residues. Germline trimming cut 3 bases from V and 3 bases from J; bases unmatched to any gene: 4. The CDR3 nucleotides are TGCGCCAGCAGCTCCTGGACAGGGGGCGAAGAGACCCAGTACTTC. The encoded protein is CASSSWTGGEETQYF.

This chain joins TRBV2 and TRBJ2-5; TRBD2 is a possible D gene (7 bases). Germline CDR1 and CDR2: SNHLY and FYNNEI. V was shortened by 5 bases and J by 7 bases, with 26 bases between the two germline ends. This CDR3 has 17 amino acids. The CDR3 DNA follows: TGTGCCAGCAGTCGTCCGTATCTATCCGGGGGGCCCGGGACCCAGTACTTC. Protein product: CASSRPYLSGGPGTQYF.

This rearrangement joins TRBV3-1 (or the pseudogene TRBV3-2) to TRBJ1-4; D unclear. V lost 2 bases to trimming and J lost 3 bases, with 7 bases between them. The germline V gene has CDR1 LGHDT and CDR2 YNNKEL (reference sequence). The CDR3 runs 14 residues. The CDR3 loop is CASSQFLPNEKLFF. CDR3 DNA sequence: TGTGCCAGCAGCCAATTTCTTCCTAATGAAAAACTGTTTTTT.

The chain joins TRBV7-3 to TRBJ2-1, with 11 bases that match TRBD2. Germline V gene data show CDR1 as SGHTA and CDR2 as FQGTGA. J was trimmed by 10 bases and V by 5 bases; bases with no gene match: 10. The CDR3 length is 15 residues. CDR3 region: CASSPRSGGAEEQFF. The CDR3 DNA reads as TGTGCCAGCAGCCCACGTAGCGGGGGGGCAGAAGAGCAGTTCTTC.

This clone was seen just once. The V gene is TRBV7-2, the J gene TRBJ1-3, with D perhaps matching TRBD1 (5 bases). V was cut by 1 base and J by 8 bases, with 12 bases left in between. The CDR3 totals 14 residues. Germline assignment: CDR1 SGHTA and CDR2 FQGNSA. The CDR3 region is CASSLGQSGDTIYF. CDR3 nucleotides: TGTGCCAGCAGCTTAGGACAGTCGGGGGACACCATATATTTT.

The chain couples TRBV9 to TRBJ2-3; 8 bases fit TRBD2. Germline trimming cut 1 base from V and 0 bases from J; bases unmatched to any gene: 4. The germline CDR1 and CDR2 sequences are SGDLS and YYNGEE. The CDR3 is 16 amino acids. As DNA, the CDR3 is TGTGCCAGCAGCGTACGACGGGGGGGGAGCACAGATACGCAGTATTTT. Protein product: CASSVRRGGSTDTQYF.

This sequence joins TRBV7-9 and TRBJ2-7; D is uncertain. Looked up from germline, CDR1 is SEHNR and CDR2 is FQNEAQ (reference sequence). V lost 0 bases to trimming and J lost 4 bases, with 10 bases between them. This CDR3 contains 14 residues. In nucleotides, the CDR3 is TGTGCCAGCAGCTTAGCGGAACGACTTTACGAGCAGTACTTC. Encoded protein: CASSLAERLYEQYF.

The V call is TRBV9, the J call TRBJ2-7, with 9 bases identical to TRBD1. CDR1 SGDLS and CDR2 YYNGEE come from the germline V gene. There are 15 residues in the CDR3. V gave up 4 bases and J gave up 4 bases; unmatched junction bases: 9. The CDR3 loop reads CASSPRGQGDYEQYF. The CDR3 nucleotides are TGTGCCAGCAGCCCTCGGGGACAGGGCGATTACGAGCAGTACTTC. Full variable domain (remainder filled in from reference TRBV9 and TRBJ2-7): DSGVTQTPKHLITATGQRVTLRCSPRSGDLSVYWYQQSLDQGLQFLIQYYNGEERAKGNILERFSAQQFPDLHSELNLSSLELGDSALYFCASSPRGQGDYEQYFGPGTRLTVT.